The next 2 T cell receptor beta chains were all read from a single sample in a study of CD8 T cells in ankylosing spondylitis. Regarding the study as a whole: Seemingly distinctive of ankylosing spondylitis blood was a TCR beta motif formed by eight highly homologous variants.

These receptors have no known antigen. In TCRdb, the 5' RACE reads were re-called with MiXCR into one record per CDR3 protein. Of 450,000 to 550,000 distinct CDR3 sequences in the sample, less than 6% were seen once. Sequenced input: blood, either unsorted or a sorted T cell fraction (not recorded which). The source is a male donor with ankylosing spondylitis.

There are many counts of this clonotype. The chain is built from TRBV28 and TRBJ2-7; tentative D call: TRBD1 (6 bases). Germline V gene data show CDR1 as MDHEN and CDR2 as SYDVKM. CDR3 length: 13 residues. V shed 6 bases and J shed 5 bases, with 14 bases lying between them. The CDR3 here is CASRYRVGDEQYF. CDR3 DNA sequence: TGTGCCAGCAGATACAGGGTCGGGGACGAGCAGTACTTC.

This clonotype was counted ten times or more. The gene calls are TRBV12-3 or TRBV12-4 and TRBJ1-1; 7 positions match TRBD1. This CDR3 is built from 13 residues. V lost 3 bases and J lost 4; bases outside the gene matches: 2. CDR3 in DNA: TGTGCCAGCAGTTTGACAGGGAGCACTGAAGCTTTCTTT. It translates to CASSLTGSTEAFF.